This TCR beta chain was captured in a study of blood T cell repertoires in COVID-19. Study-wide context: Acute and convalescent COVID-19 specimens originated in the United States, Italy and Spain. Sources were T cells, B-cell-depleted T cells, or PBMCs; the material itself was cDNA or gDNA.

The germline gives CDR1 MNHEY, CDR2 SVGAGI. V lost 4 bases, J lost 8 bases, and 11 bases lay in between. The CDR3 extends over 12 amino acids. In the original workflow: Estimates of nucleated cell counts were drawn from the amplification of reference gene primers. The repertoire was sequenced with immunoSEQ multiplex PCR; TCRdb's copy has only in-frame clones and lacks some. Clonal size and the V and J genes are those of that table, whereas D and trimming came from the DNA. This table holds around 68,000 clones, 65% to 80% found once. This clonotype was sampled from a woman in her 50s with acute or convalescent COVID-19. The rearrangement links TRBV6-5 to TRBJ1-1; possibly TRBD1 for D (5 bases). Material for sequencing was peripheral blood. In DNA form, the CDR3 reads TGTGCCAGCAGTTCCACTTGGGGCGAAGCTTTCTTT. This translates into CASSSTWGEAFF.